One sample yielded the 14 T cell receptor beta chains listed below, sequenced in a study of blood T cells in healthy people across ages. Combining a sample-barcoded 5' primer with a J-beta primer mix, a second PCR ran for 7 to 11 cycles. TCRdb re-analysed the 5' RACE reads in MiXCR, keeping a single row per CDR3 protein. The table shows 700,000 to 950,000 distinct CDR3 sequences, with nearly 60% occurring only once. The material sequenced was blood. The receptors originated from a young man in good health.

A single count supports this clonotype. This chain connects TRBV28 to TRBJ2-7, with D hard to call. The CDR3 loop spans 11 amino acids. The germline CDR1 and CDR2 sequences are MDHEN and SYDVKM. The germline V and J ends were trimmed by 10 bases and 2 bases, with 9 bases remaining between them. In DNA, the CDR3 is TGTGCCATACACACCACCTACGAGCAGTACTTC. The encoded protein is CAIHTTYEQYF.

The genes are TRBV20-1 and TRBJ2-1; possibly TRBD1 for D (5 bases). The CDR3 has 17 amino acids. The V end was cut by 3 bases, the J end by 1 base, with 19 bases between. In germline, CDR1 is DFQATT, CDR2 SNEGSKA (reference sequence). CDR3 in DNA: TGCAGTGCTAGGGGGCTTTATCAGGTGTCATCCTACAATGAGCAGTTCTTC. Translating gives CSARGLYQVSSYNEQFF.

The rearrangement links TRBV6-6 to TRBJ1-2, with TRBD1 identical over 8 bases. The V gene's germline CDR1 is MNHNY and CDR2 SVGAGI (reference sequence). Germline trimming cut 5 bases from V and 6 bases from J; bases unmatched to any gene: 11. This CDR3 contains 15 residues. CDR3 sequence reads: CASSLSGQDFDGYTF. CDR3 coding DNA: TGTGCCAGCAGTCTGTCGGGACAGGATTTTGATGGCTACACCTTC.

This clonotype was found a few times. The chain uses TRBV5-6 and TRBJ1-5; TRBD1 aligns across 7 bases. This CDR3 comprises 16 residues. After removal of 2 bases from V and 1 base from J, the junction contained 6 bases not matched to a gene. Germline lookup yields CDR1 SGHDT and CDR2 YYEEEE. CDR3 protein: CASSFGQAESNQPQHF. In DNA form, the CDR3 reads TGTGCCAGCAGCTTCGGACAGGCAGAAAGCAATCAGCCCCAGCATTTT.

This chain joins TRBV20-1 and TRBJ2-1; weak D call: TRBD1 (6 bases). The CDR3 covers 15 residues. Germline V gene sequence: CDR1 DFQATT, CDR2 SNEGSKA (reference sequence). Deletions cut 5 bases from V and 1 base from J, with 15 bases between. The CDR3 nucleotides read TGCAGTGCTTCACAGGGTGTAGGGTCCTACAATGAGCAGTTCTTC. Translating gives CSASQGVGSYNEQFF.

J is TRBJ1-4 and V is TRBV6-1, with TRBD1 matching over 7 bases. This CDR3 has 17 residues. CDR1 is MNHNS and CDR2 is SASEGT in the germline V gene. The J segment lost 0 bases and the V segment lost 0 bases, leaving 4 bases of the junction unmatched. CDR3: CASSEARGGATNEKLFF. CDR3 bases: TGTGCCAGCAGTGAAGCGCGAGGGGGCGCAACTAATGAAAAACTGTTTTTT.

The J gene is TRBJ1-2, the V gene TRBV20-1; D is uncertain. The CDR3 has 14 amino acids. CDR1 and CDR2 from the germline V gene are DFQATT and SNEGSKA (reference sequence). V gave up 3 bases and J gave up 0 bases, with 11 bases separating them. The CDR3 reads CSASRQPANYGYTF. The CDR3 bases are TGCAGTGCTAGTCGGCAGCCAGCTAACTATGGCTACACCTTC.

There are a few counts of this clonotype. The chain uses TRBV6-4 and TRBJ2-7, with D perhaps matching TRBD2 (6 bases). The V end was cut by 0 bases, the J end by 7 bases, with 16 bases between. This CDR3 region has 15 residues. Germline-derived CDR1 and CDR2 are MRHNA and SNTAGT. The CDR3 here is CASSDSSRGYNEQYF. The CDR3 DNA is TGTGCCAGCAGTGACTCTAGCCGGGGGTACAATGAGCAGTACTTC.

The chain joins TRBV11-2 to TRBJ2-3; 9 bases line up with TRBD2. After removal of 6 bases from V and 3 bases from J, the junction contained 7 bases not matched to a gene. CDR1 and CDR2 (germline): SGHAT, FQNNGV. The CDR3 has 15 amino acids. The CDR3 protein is CASRIPGLATDTQYF. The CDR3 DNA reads TGTGCCAGCAGAATCCCGGGACTAGCAACAGATACGCAGTATTTT.

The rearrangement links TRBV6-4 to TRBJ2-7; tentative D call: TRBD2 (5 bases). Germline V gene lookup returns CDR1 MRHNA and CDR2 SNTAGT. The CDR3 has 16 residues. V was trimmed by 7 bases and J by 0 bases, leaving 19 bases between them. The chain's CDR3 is CASNREEPRSSYEQYF. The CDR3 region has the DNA TGTGCCAGCAACCGGGAAGAGCCCAGGAGCTCCTACGAGCAGTACTTC.

The CDR3 DNA reads as TGTGCCAGCTCAATCAACAGGGATATAGCCAAAAACATTCAGTACTTC. Its translation: CASSINRDIAKNIQYF. This chain links TRBV18 with TRBJ2-4, with TRBD1 as a possible D gene (6 bases). The V gene lost 5 bases and the J gene lost 0 bases, with 14 bases spanning the gap. Germline V lookup: CDR1 KGHSH, CDR2 LQKENI. The CDR3 spans 16 residues.

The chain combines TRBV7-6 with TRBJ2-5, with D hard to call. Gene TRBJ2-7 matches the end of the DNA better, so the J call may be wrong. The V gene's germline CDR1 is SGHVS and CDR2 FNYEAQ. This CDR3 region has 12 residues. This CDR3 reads CASSLVKSEQYF. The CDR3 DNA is TGTGCCAGCAGCTTAGTAAAAAGCGAGCAGTACTTC.

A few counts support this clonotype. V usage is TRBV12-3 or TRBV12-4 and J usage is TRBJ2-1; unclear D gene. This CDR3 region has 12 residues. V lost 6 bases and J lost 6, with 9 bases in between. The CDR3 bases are TGTGCCAGCAGCCATAACAGCAATGAGCAGTTCTTC. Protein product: CASSHNSNEQFF.

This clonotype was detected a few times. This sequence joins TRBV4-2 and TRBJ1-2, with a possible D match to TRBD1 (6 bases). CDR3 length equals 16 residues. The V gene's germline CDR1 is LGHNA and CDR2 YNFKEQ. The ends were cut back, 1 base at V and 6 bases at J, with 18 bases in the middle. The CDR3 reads CASSQVAGGDFDGYTF. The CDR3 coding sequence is TGTGCCAGCAGCCAAGTAGCCGGGGGCGATTTCGATGGCTACACCTTC.